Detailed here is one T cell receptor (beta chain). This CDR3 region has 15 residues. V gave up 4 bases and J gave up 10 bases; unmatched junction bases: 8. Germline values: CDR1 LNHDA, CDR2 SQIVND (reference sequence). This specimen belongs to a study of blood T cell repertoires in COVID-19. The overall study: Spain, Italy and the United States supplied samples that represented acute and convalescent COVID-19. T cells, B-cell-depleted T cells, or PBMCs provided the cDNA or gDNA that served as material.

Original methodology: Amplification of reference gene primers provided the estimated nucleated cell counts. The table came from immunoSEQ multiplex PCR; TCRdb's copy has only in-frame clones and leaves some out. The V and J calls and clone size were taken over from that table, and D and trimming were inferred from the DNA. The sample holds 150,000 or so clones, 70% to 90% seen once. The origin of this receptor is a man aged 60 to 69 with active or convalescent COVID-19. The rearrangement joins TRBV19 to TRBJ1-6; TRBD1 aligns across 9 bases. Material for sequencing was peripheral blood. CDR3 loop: CASSTIGTGRSPLHF. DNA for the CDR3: TGTGCCAGTAGTACAATTGGGACAGGGAGGTCACCCCTCCACTTT.